The source of this TCR beta chain is a study of beta chain features in type 1 diabetes. The study, taken as a whole, reports: All four CD4+ subsets of Type 1 diabetes patients contained TCRB CDR3s that were moderately but significantly shorter.

This clone came up a few times. No antigen is known for it. Germline assignment: CDR1 SGHAT and CDR2 FQNNGV. With V trimmed by 4 bases and J by 1 base, 11 bases remained unmatched. CDR3 length: 19 amino acids. Reverse transcription of all isolated RNA meant that expressed TCRB transcripts were sequenced. Measured with immunoSEQ multiplex PCR; TCRdb has only the in-frame clones, and not every one. The sample records some 350,000 clones, around 10% being singletons. Sequencing input: central memory CD4+ T cells from blood. The V and J genes are TRBV11-2 and TRBJ2-6; TRBD1 matches at 9 bases. The source is a man younger than 45 with type 1 diabetes. CDR3 sequence: CASSSAHRDRVSGANVLTF. CDR3 in DNA: TGTGCCAGCAGCTCCGCCCACCGGGACAGGGTTTCTGGGGCCAACGTCCTGACTTTC.